These 31 T cell receptor beta chains share one sample of origin, sequenced in a study of cytomegalovirus exposure and HLA in healthy donors. The PCR was carried out with 60 Vbeta primers and 13 Jbeta primers. The repertoire was sequenced with immunoSEQ multiplex PCR; TCRdb's copy has only in-frame clones and lacks some. The table records over 100,000 clones, 80% of them present only once. The sequenced sample was PBMCs. The receptors were sampled from a man aged 30 to 39 in good health and CMV-seronegative.

The rearrangement joins TRBV15 to TRBJ1-4, with 7 bases lining up with TRBD1. The V and J ends lost 4 bases and 8 bases, in that order; junction bases with no gene match: 13. The CDR3 spans 16 residues. Germline V gives CDR1 LNHNV, CDR2 YYDKDF (reference sequence). CDR3 DNA: TGTGCCACCAGCACAAACTCCGGGACAGAGTGGGAAAAACTGTTTTTT. It codes for CATSTNSGTEWEKLFF.

This rearrangement joins TRBV7-9 to TRBJ1-5; D is uncertain. This CDR3 contains 14 residues. V dropped 5 bases and J dropped 5 bases, with 13 bases sitting between them. Looked up from germline, CDR1 is SEHNR and CDR2 is FQNEAQ (reference sequence). The CDR3 DNA reads as TGTGCCAGCAGCCTTAGTACAGTCTATCAGCCCCAGCATTTT. Its translation: CASSLSTVYQPQHF.

This clone showed up just once. The rearrangement uses TRBV25-1 and TRBJ2-1, with D possibly being TRBD1 (6 bases). The CDR3 totals 14 residues. The germline V and J ends were trimmed by 4 bases and 7 bases, with 14 bases remaining between them. Germline values: CDR1 MGHDK, CDR2 SYGVNS. The CDR3 DNA is TGTGCCAGCAGTGCCCCACAGGGAAGGAATGAGCAGTTCTTC. Translating gives CASSAPQGRNEQFF.

This CDR3 reads CASSSPGTSTQFREQFF. For the CDR3, the DNA is TGTGCCAGCAGCTCACCCGGGACTAGTACCCAATTTCGCGAGCAGTTCTTC. The gene calls are TRBV11-2 and TRBJ2-1; 8 bases are a match to TRBD2. This CDR3 has 17 residues. The germline V gene encodes CDR1 SGHAT and CDR2 FQNNGV. V lost 4 bases to trimming and J lost 10 bases; unmatched junction nucleotides: 18.

The chain carries TRBV11-2 and TRBJ2-5; D gene ambiguous. The CDR3 length is 14 residues. The germline V gene has CDR1 SGHAT and CDR2 FQNNGV. The germline V and J ends were trimmed by 0 bases and 6 bases, with 11 bases remaining between them. CDR3 in DNA: TGTGCCAGCAGCTTAGATTCGTCCGTAAAGACCCAGTACTTC. This sequence encodes CASSLDSSVKTQYF.

The chain carries TRBV7-9 and TRBJ1-1, with TRBD1 matching over 8 bases. The V gene end was trimmed by 8 bases and the J gene end by 0 bases; junction bases not matched to a gene: 14. CDR3 length equals 17 residues. CDR1 is SEHNR and CDR2 is FQNEAQ in the germline V gene (reference sequence). In nucleotides, the CDR3 is TGTGCCAGCTCCGGGTTTAGGGGACAGGCTTTGAACACTGAAGCTTTCTTT. Translation: CASSGFRGQALNTEAFF.

Concerning this clone itself: It is likely a read error, because the conserved phenylalanine at the end of the CDR3 is missing. The chain is built from TRBV7-6 and TRBJ1-2; TRBD1 might be the D (6 bases). The CDR3 covers 13 residues. V shed 3 bases and J shed 8 bases, with 13 bases lying between them. The germline CDR1 and CDR2 sequences are SGHVS and FNYEAQ. The DNA of the CDR3 is TGTGCCAGCAGCTTGCGAACAGGGACCGGCTACACCCTC. Protein sequence: CASSLRTGTGYTL.

This clone was seen a handful of times. CDR3 coding DNA: TGTGCCAGCAGGGACAGTAGCAATCAGCCCCAGCATTTT. Amino acid sequence: CASRDSSNQPQHF. The J gene is TRBJ1-5, the V gene TRBV2; D is perhaps TRBD1 (6 bases). Per germline, CDR1 SNHLY and CDR2 FYNNEI. V was pared by 6 bases and J by 0 bases, with 6 bases between. The CDR3 totals 13 residues.

This clone was counted between two and nine times. The V call is TRBV29-1, the J call TRBJ2-2, with 9 bases identical to TRBD1. The V segment lost 7 bases and the J segment 6 bases; nucleotides outside the gene matches: 9. Germline values: CDR1 SQVTM, CDR2 ANQGSEA. There are 14 residues in the CDR3. The CDR3, as DNA: TGCAGCGCCCGGGACAGGGCAAAGCCCGGGGAGCTGTTTTTT. It is translated as CSARDRAKPGELFF.

This clone occurred once. No DNA is shown, since the ends of the CDR3 on it are uncertain; the CDR3 is the one TCRdb lists. V gene TRBV28 combines with J gene TRBJ2-2; the D call TRBD2 from the table was never checked on the DNA. The germline gives CDR1 MDHEN, CDR2 SYDVKM. The CDR3 length equals 15 residues, ends included. The CDR3 here is CASSSSGMNTGELFF.

The V call is TRBV2, the J call TRBJ1-6; D remains ambiguous. Germline V gives CDR1 SNHLY, CDR2 FYNNEI. The CDR3 runs to 13 residues. V was cut by 4 bases and J by 8 bases, with 9 bases left in between. The CDR3: CASSVYVDSPLHF. The DNA of the CDR3 is TGTGCCAGCAGTGTCTACGTGGATTCACCCCTCCACTTT.

CDR3 in amino acids: CASSTTADEQYF. CDR3 DNA: TGTGCCAGCTCAACAACAGCGGACGAGCAGTACTTC. V gene TRBV18 combines with J gene TRBJ2-7; possibly TRBD2 for D (5 bases). This CDR3 is 12 amino acids long. V lost 5 bases and J lost 5, with 10 bases in between. Germline CDR1 and CDR2: KGHSH and LQKENI.

The count of this clone is one. The gene calls are TRBV29-1 and TRBJ1-1, with TRBD1 matching 9 bases. The germline gives CDR1 SQVTM, CDR2 ANQGSEA. CDR3 length equals 16 residues. V gave up 3 bases and J gave up 5 bases; unmatched junction bases: 13. The CDR3 nucleotides are TGCAGCGTTGAGGTGACAGGGGGGGGAATCCGAACTGAAGCTTTCTTT. This encodes CSVEVTGGGIRTEAFF.

This rearrangement joins TRBV28 to TRBJ1-4, with unresolved D. CDR1 is MDHEN, CDR2 SYDVKM, per germline. The CDR3 is 15 amino acids. Trimming pared 5 bases from V and 7 bases from J, leaving 17 bases between. The CDR3 reads CASSQSTLGSEKLFF. Here the CDR3 DNA reads TGTGCCAGCAGTCAATCCACCCTAGGGAGTGAAAAACTGTTTTTT.

The chain is built from TRBV6-6 and TRBJ2-2; no clear D gene. The CDR3 length is 16 residues. The germline V gene encodes CDR1 MNHNY and CDR2 SVGAGI (reference sequence). Trimming shortened V by 2 bases and J by 7 bases, and 17 bases separated the two germline ends. The CDR3 region is CASSYTVDLVGGELFF. The CDR3 bases are TGTGCCAGCAGTTACACGGTCGATCTAGTAGGCGGGGAGCTGTTTTTT.

The chain couples TRBV19 to TRBJ2-7; 8 nucleotides align to TRBD1. Germline values: CDR1 LNHDA, CDR2 SQIVND (reference sequence). This CDR3 is built from 14 residues. Unmatched junction bases numbered 5, after V lost 6 bases and J lost 1 base. The CDR3 loop is CASSGTGLSYEQYF. The DNA for the CDR3 is TGTGCCAGTAGCGGGACAGGTCTATCCTACGAGCAGTACTTC.

The chain is built from TRBV7-9 and TRBJ1-1, with D perhaps TRBD1 (6 bases). This CDR3 is built from 15 residues. CDR1 is SEHNR, CDR2 FQNEAQ, per germline (reference sequence). Trimming took off 5 bases at V and 5 bases at J, with 18 bases between the two ends. Here the CDR3 DNA reads TGTGCCAGCAGCAGCTGGTTGGGGGCGGAAACTGAAGCTTTCTTT. Its translation is CASSSWLGAETEAFF.

This clone was seen just once. The chain uses TRBV14 and TRBJ1-1; no firm D call. Germline V gene lookup returns CDR1 SGHDN and CDR2 FVKESK. This CDR3 comprises 14 residues. Trimming shortened V by 6 bases and J by 4 bases, and 15 bases separated the two germline ends. The CDR3 region is CASSARIGGTEAFF. The DNA of the CDR3 is TGTGCCAGCAGTGCTAGAATAGGAGGCACTGAAGCTTTCTTT.

Only a few counts were recorded for this clone. This chain uses TRBV6-5 with TRBJ2-1, with TRBD2 as a possible D gene (6 bases). CDR1 is MNHEY and CDR2 is SVGAGI in the germline V gene. The CDR3 totals 12 residues. Trimming cost V 5 bases and J 15 bases, with 17 bases left between them. The CDR3 region is CASSRDFHLLFF. In nucleotides, the CDR3 is TGTGCCAGCAGTCGGGACTTTCATCTACTGTTCTTC.

V is TRBV27 and J is TRBJ2-2; a possible D gene is TRBD2 (6 bases). From germline, CDR1 is MNHEY and CDR2 SMNVEV (reference sequence). The CDR3 loop spans 13 amino acids. V lost 3 bases and J lost 6, with 8 bases in between. As DNA, the CDR3 is TGTGCCAGCAGTTTGTGGGGGGCCGGGGAGCTGTTTTTT. As protein: CASSLWGAGELFF.

CDR3 amino acids: CASSVLMGGAFGANVLTF. CDR3 in DNA: TGTGCCAGCAGCGTATTGATGGGGGGGGCTTTCGGGGCCAACGTCCTGACTTTC. The chain is built from TRBV5-4 and TRBJ2-6; TRBD2 might be the D (7 bases). In germline, CDR1 is SGHNT, CDR2 YYREEE (reference sequence). Trimming removed 4 bases from V and 4 bases from J, with 21 bases in between. The CDR3 totals 18 residues. The full variable domain, with the rest looked up from reference TRBV5-4 and TRBJ2-6, is ETGVTQSPTHLIKTRGQQVTLRCSSQSGHNTVSWYQQALGQGPQFIFQYYREEENGRGNFPPRFSGLQFPNYSSELNVNALELDDSALYLCASSVLMGGAFGANVLTFGAGSRLTVL.

This sequence joins TRBV4-2 and TRBJ2-3; 13 nucleotides line up with TRBD2. Germline V lookup: CDR1 LGHNA, CDR2 YNFKEQ. The V gene end was trimmed by 3 bases and the J gene end by 2 bases; junction bases not matched to a gene: 11. This CDR3 region has 19 residues. The CDR3 region has the DNA TGTGCCAGCAGCCACCTAGGGACTAGCGGGGAGAAAAACACAGATACGCAGTATTTT. As protein: CASSHLGTSGEKNTDTQYF.

This sequence joins TRBV27 and TRBJ1-5; possibly TRBD1 for D (5 bases). Per germline, CDR1 MNHEY and CDR2 SMNVEV (reference sequence). The ends were cut back, 5 bases at V and 5 bases at J, with 13 bases in the middle. This CDR3 contains 14 residues. The CDR3 DNA follows: TGTGCCAGCAGTGTGTCAGGGAGGCATCAGCCCCAGCATTTT. Translating it yields CASSVSGRHQPQHF.

V and J are TRBV16 and TRBJ2-7; possibly TRBD1 for D (8 bases). V shed 2 bases and J shed 2 bases, with 10 bases lying between them. The CDR3 is 14 residues long. Germline V lookup: CDR1 KGHSY, CDR2 FQNENV. The CDR3 nucleotides are TGTGCCAGCAGCCAAACAGGGGGGGCCTACGAGCAGTACTTC. This encodes CASSQTGGAYEQYF.

V and J are TRBV28 and TRBJ1-2; TRBD1 aligns across 8 bases. V was pared by 4 bases and J by 0 bases, with 10 bases of the junction left unmatched. CDR3 size: 17 residues. Per germline, CDR1 MDHEN and CDR2 SYDVKM. This CDR3 is CASSSTGASRANYGYTF. CDR3 in DNA: TGTGCCAGCAGTTCGACAGGGGCCTCTAGAGCTAACTATGGCTACACCTTC.

The chain carries TRBV19 and TRBJ1-4; 7 bases are shared with TRBD1. Looked up from germline, CDR1 is LNHDA and CDR2 is SQIVND (reference sequence). With V trimmed by 5 bases and J by 6 bases, 9 bases remained unmatched. The CDR3 has 15 residues. CDR3 in amino acids: CASSLRQGRHEKLFF. The CDR3 DNA sequence: TGTGCCAGTAGTCTTCGACAGGGACGACATGAAAAACTGTTTTTT.

V and J are TRBV7-9 and TRBJ2-3, with a weak D call TRBD1 (6 bases). CDR3 length equals 16 residues. The V end was cut by 4 bases, the J end by 3 bases, with 17 bases between. Germline CDR1 and CDR2: SEHNR and FQNEAQ (reference sequence). Here the CDR3 DNA reads TGTGCCAGCAGCTCCCACAGGGTGATGGTGACAGATACGCAGTATTTT. This gives the protein CASSSHRVMVTDTQYF.

This clone was seen a few times. The chain couples TRBV7-8 to TRBJ1-1; 8 bases map to TRBD1. The CDR3 runs 15 residues. The germline CDR1 and CDR2 sequences are SGHVS and FQNEAQ. J lost 1 base, V lost 5 bases, and 6 bases had no gene match. DNA for the CDR3: TGTGCCAGCAGCCCTCGACAGGGGCCGAACACTGAAGCTTTCTTT. It yields the protein CASSPRQGPNTEAFF.

The rearrangement links TRBV27 to TRBJ2-1; 10 bases map to TRBD1. The J segment lost 7 bases and the V segment lost 6 bases, leaving 3 bases of the junction unmatched. The CDR3 runs 13 residues. CDR1 is MNHEY, CDR2 SMNVEV, per germline (reference sequence). The chain's CDR3 is CASSPDRGNEQFF. CDR3 sequence (DNA): TGTGCCAGCAGCCCGGACAGGGGGAATGAGCAGTTCTTC.

CDR3 DNA: TGTGCCAGCAGTGAAGAAGGCGGGGGGCTAATGAACACTGAAGCTTTCTTT. It is translated as CASSEEGGGLMNTEAFF. This chain connects TRBV6-1 to TRBJ1-1; perhaps TRBD1 as D (6 bases). The CDR3 length is 17 residues. Germline V gene lookup returns CDR1 MNHNS and CDR2 SASEGT. Trimming removed 1 base from V and 0 bases from J, with 15 bases in between.

This chain connects TRBV28 to TRBJ2-7, with TRBD2 identical over 7 bases. This CDR3 contains 16 residues. Trimming removed 4 bases from V and 1 base from J; junction bases left unmatched: 10. The V gene's germline CDR1 is MDHEN and CDR2 SYDVKM. CDR3 residues: CASSSIERGYSYEQYF. CDR3 sequence (DNA): TGTGCCAGCAGTTCGATAGAGCGGGGTTATTCCTACGAGCAGTACTTC.